This T cell receptor (beta chain) was captured in a study of blood T cell repertoires in COVID-19 (dated by TCRdb to about 2020). For the wider study: Samples from collaborators originated in the United States, Italy and Spain and spanned both the acute and convalescent phases of COVID-19. The material from the prospective study consisted of cDNA or gDNA derived from T cells, B-cell-depleted T cells, or PBMCs. Subjects who had been exposed to COVID-19, were actively infected with it, or had recovered from it provided the deeply sampled blood TCRbeta repertoires that made up the dataset. A freely available public database, intended as a resource for researchers studying the immune response to SARS-CoV-2, is where the repertoires were released. The samples were drawn from two sources: the first 160 participants of the ongoing ImmuneRACE study, and 1,200 or so subjects contributed by 6 global collaborators. The sample metadata nearly always contained a de-identified subject ID, COVID-19 status, age in years and sex. Where HLA class I and class II types were available, the types were taken from metadata supplied by the sample provider, not from assay-based typing.

Paper-wide results and their limitations: Clinical and demographic metadata were provided uncurated, with the amount varying by source and participant.

The germline V gene specifies KGHDR as CDR1 and SFDVKD as CDR2. Measured from the cysteine to the phenylalanine, the CDR3 is 13 residues long. CDR3 DNA is the only sequence kept; it has 39 bases, read in frame from the first base. The V end loses 0 bases and the J end loses 12 bases, and a stretch of 13 bases separates them. TCRbeta CDR3 regions were amplified from genomic DNA by means of the immunoSEQ Assay, a bias-controlled multiplex PCR. From the authors' description of their analysis: Within the assay, amplification of reference gene primers was used to estimate how many nucleated cells each sample contained. Sequence reads were collapsed and filtered to measure the absolute abundance of every unique TCRbeta CDR3 rearrangement. For each sample, productive Simpson clonality was calculated by taking the square root of Simpson's diversity index across productive rearrangements. Sourced from immuneACCESS, this table was stored by TCRdb with only in-frame sequences that have V and J called. A share of the clones is absent; for the studies checked, an unresolved V gene accounts for under half, and the remainder has no known explanation. Clonal size and the V and J genes are those of that table, whereas D and trimming came from the DNA. Counted in this sample were fewer than 350,000 clones; approximately 90% of them appeared once. Of the sample, about 3% is held by the ten largest clones.

Regarding this clone: Its antigen is currently not known. Per-nucleotide qualities are absent, and no much larger clonotype sits a single base away.

In the prospective study, participants were 18 to 89 years old, resided in 25 or so geographic areas of the United States, and were enrolled through a virtual design. In the prospective study, participants were assigned to cohorts based on the clinical history participants reported in a screening survey and a study questionnaire. Exposed participants had been in contact, within 2 weeks of entering the study, with a person who had a PCR-confirmed or clinician-diagnosed case of COVID-19. In the prospective study, whole blood, serum and a nasopharyngeal or oropharyngeal swab were collected from each participant by mobile phlebotomists. Additional blood draws and questionnaires over a 2-month period could optionally be provided by prospective study participants. Before DNA extraction, prospective study blood samples were shipped either frozen or at room temperature.

The chain couples TRBV24-1 to TRBJ1-1; the D gene identity is not certain. This sequence originates from a man in his forties or fifties who had been exposed to COVID-19. The material sequenced was PBMCs or T cells enriched from blood (not recorded which). The nucleotides are TGTGCCACCAGTGATTTGTCCGGGGTCGGGCCTTTCTTT. It translates as CATSDLSGVGPFF.